The 10 T cell receptor beta chains in this list originate from one sample, sequenced in a study of CD8 T cells in ankylosing spondylitis. Findings and limits, study-wide: A motif of under ten highly homologous TCR beta variants was seen as apparently characteristic of ankylosing spondylitis blood.

No antigens are known for them. TCRdb processed the 5' RACE reads anew with MiXCR; each CDR3 protein has one entry. The sample holds roughly 220,000 distinct CDR3 sequences; about 16% are singletons and the top ten take 40% to 50%. Sequenced sample: blood, either unsorted or a sorted T cell fraction (not recorded which). These receptors came from a male donor with ankylosing spondylitis.

This clonotype appeared a few times. The chain employs TRBV12-5 and TRBJ1-5; D not resolved. The ends were cut back, 6 bases at V and 8 bases at J, with 14 bases in the middle. CDR1 and CDR2 (germline): LGHNT, FRNRAP. The CDR3 totals 13 residues. CDR3 DNA: TGTGCTAGTGGGGCGGACTGGGGTGAGCCCCAGCATTTT. Translation: CASGADWGEPQHF.

This clonotype showed up just a few times. This chain joins TRBV5-1 and TRBJ1-1; no clear D. V was pared by 0 bases and J by 0 bases, with 9 bases between. The length of the CDR3 is 15 residues. Per the germline V gene, CDR1 is SGHRS and CDR2 is YFSETQ. The CDR3 loop is CASSLEGGLNTEAFF. In nucleotides, the CDR3 is TGCGCCAGCAGCTTGGAAGGCGGTCTGAACACTGAAGCTTTCTTT.

A few counts support this clonotype. This chain links TRBV5-6 with TRBJ2-2, with D tentatively TRBD2 (7 bases). Germline-derived CDR1 and CDR2 are SGHDT and YYEEEE. The CDR3 has 17 residues. The V and J ends lost 0 bases and 6 bases respectively, with 18 bases between them. In nucleotides, the CDR3 is TGTGCCAGCAGCTTGGTGGGGGGGGGCCGCTCCCCCGGGGAGCTGTTTTTT. Translation gives CASSLVGGGRSPGELFF.

This clonotype was seen a handful of times. V is TRBV5-4 and J is TRBJ2-1; D tentatively reads TRBD1 or TRBD2 (6 bases each). The CDR3 has 14 amino acids. Germline loops: CDR1 SGHNT, CDR2 YYREEE (reference sequence). Trimming took off 3 bases at V and 7 bases at J, with 14 bases between the two ends. The CDR3 DNA sequence: TGTGCCAGCAGCTCGCCGGGGGCTAGGAATGAGCAGTTCTTC. Its translation: CASSSPGARNEQFF.

This clonotype came up a few times. V gene TRBV7-9 combines with J gene TRBJ2-2; no clear D. The CDR3 extends over 13 amino acids. V was cut by 7 bases and J by 7 bases, with 13 bases left in between. CDR1 and CDR2 (germline): SEHNR, FQNEAQ (reference sequence). The CDR3 sequence: CASIPHASGELFF. The CDR3 DNA reads TGTGCCAGCATCCCACATGCGAGCGGGGAGCTGTTTTTT.

This clonotype was picked up many times. The genes are TRBV29-1 and TRBJ2-7; no firm D call. The CDR3 has 12 amino acids. The germline V and J ends were trimmed by 3 bases and 2 bases, with 8 bases remaining between them. Germline V lookup: CDR1 SQVTM, CDR2 ANQGSEA. CDR3 in DNA: TGCAGCGTTGAGGGTCAGACCTACGAGCAGTACTTC. Its translation: CSVEGQTYEQYF.

The rearrangement joins TRBV12-3 or TRBV12-4 to TRBJ1-2; no clear D. The length of the CDR3 is 15 residues. V lost 2 bases and J lost 1, with 11 bases in between. In DNA form, the CDR3 reads TGTGCCAGCAGTTTAAGCCCAGGCCGTAACTATGGCTACACCTTC. Its translation is CASSLSPGRNYGYTF.

V gene TRBV29-1 combines with J gene TRBJ2-5; D not resolved. V lost 4 bases and J lost 5, with 8 bases in between. This CDR3 is built from 11 residues. Looked up from germline, CDR1 is SQVTM and CDR2 is ANQGSEA. The CDR3 DNA follows: TGCAGCGTTGGGGCCGGGGAGACCCAGTACTTC. Translating gives CSVGAGETQYF.

In this sample, this clonotype turned up many times. The CDR3 nucleotides read TGTGCCAGCAGCTTGGGGGGAACCAACACTGAAGCTTTCTTT. Translating it yields CASSLGGTNTEAFF. The V call is TRBV5-6, the J call TRBJ1-1; D call uncertain. CDR3 length equals 14 residues. Per the germline V gene, CDR1 is SGHDT and CDR2 is YYEEEE. Trimming cost V 0 bases and J 2 bases, with 8 bases left between them.

J is TRBJ1-4 and V is TRBV29-1; D perhaps matches TRBD1 (5 bases). Trimming removed 5 bases from V and 0 bases from J, with 19 bases in between. CDR1 SQVTM and CDR2 ANQGSEA come from the germline V gene. The CDR3 consists of 17 residues. The CDR3 DNA reads as TGCAGCGTTACGACAGCAACTCTAGATGCAACTAATGAAAAACTGTTTTTT. Residues: CSVTTATLDATNEKLFF.